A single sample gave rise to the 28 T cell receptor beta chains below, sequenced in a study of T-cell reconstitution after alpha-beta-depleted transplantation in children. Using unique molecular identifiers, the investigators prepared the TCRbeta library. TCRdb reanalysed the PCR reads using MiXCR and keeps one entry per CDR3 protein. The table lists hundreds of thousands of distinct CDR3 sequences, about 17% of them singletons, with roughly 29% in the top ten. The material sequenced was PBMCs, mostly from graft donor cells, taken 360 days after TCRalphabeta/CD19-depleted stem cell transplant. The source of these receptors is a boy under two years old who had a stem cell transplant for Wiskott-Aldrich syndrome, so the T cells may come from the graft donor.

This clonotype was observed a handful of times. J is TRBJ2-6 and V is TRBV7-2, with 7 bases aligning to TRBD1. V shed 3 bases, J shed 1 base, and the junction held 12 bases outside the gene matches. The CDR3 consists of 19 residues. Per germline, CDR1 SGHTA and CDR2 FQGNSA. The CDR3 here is CASSLYPPGQPSGANVLTF. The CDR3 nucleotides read TGTGCCAGCAGCTTGTACCCACCGGGACAGCCTTCTGGGGCCAACGTCCTGACTTTC. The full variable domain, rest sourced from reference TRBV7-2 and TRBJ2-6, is GAGVSQSPSNKVTEKGKDVELRCDPISGHTALYWYRQSLGQGLEFLIYFQGNSAPDKSGLPSDRFSAERTGGSVSTLTIQRTQQEDSAVYLCASSLYPPGQPSGANVLTFGAGSRLTVL.

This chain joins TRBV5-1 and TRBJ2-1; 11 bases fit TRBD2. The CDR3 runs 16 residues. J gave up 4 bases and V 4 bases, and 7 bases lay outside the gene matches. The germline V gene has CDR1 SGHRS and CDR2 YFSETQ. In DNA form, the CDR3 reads TGCGCCAGCAGCACCTCGACTAGCGGGGCTTACAATGAGCAGTTCTTC. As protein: CASSTSTSGAYNEQFF.

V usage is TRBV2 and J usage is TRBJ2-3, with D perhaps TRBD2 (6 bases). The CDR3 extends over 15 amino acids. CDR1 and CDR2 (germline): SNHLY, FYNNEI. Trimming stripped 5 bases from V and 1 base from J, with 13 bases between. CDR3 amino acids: CASSLRDSRTDTQYF. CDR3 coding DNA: TGTGCCAGCAGTCTCCGGGACTCACGCACAGATACGCAGTATTTT. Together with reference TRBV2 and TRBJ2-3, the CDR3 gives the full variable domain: EPEVTQTPSHQVTQMGQEVILRCVPISNHLYFYWYRQILGQKVEFLVSFYNNEISEKSEIFDDQFSVERPDGSNFTLKIRSTKLEDSAMYFCASSLRDSRTDTQYFGPGTRLTVL.

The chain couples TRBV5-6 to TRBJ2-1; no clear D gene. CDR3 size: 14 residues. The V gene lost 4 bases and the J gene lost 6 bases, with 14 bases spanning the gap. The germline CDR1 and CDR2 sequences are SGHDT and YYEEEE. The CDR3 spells CASSAGPNLNEQFF. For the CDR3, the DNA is TGTGCCAGCAGCGCCGGGCCTAACCTCAATGAGCAGTTCTTC.

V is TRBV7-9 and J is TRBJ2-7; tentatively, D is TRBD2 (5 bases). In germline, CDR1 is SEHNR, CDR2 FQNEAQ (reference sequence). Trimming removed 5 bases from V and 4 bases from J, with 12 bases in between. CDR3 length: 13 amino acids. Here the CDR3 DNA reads TGTGCCAGCAGCCACGGGGTCTTGTACGAGCAGTACTTC. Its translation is CASSHGVLYEQYF.

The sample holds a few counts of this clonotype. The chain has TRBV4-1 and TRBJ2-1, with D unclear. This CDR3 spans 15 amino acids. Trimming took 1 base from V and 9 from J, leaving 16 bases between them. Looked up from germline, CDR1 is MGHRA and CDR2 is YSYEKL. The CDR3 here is CASSQAQGLLVEQFF. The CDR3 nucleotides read TGCGCCAGCAGCCAAGCTCAAGGGCTCCTTGTTGAGCAGTTCTTC.

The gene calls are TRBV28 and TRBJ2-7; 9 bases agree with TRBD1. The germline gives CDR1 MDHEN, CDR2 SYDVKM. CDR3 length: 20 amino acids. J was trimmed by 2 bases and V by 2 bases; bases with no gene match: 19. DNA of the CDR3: TGTGCCAGCAGTTTACCTTACCTTCTGCGCTCCGGGACAGGGCCCTACGAGCAGTACTTC. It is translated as CASSLPYLLRSGTGPYEQYF.

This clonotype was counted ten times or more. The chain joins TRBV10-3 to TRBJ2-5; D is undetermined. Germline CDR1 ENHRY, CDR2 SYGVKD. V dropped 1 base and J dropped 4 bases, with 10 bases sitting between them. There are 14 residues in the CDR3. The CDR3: CAISELWDRETQYF. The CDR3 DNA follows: TGTGCCATCAGTGAGTTGTGGGATAGAGAGACCCAGTACTTC.

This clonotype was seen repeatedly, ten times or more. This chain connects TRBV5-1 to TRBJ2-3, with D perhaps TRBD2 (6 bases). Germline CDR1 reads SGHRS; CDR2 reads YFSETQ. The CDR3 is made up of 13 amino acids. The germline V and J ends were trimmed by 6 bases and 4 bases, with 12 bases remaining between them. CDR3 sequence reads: CASTGGSADTQYF. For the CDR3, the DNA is TGCGCCAGCACCGGGGGATCGGCAGATACGCAGTATTTT.

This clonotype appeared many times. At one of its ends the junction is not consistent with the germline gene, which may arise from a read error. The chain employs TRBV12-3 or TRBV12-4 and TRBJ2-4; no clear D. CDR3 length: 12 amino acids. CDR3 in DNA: TGTGCCAGCAGTTTAGACAACGTTCCTTGGGACTTC. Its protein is CASSLDNVPWDF.

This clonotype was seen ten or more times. CDR3 coding DNA: TGTGCCAGCAGTTTTGGACGCTACGAGCAGTACTTC. Its protein is CASSFGRYEQYF. This chain links TRBV28 with TRBJ2-7; D is undetermined. Trimming pared 3 bases from V and 3 bases from J, leaving 6 bases between. There are 12 residues in the CDR3. Per the germline V gene, CDR1 is MDHEN and CDR2 is SYDVKM.

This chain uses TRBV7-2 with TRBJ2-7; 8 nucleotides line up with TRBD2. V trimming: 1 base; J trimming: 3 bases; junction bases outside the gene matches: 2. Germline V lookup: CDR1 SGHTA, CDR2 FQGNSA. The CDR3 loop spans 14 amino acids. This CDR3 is CASSLGGRFYEQYF. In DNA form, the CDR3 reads TGTGCCAGCAGCTTAGGCGGGAGGTTCTACGAGCAGTACTTC. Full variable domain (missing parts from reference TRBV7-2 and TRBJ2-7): GAGVSQSPSNKVTEKGKDVELRCDPISGHTALYWYRQSLGQGLEFLIYFQGNSAPDKSGLPSDRFSAERTGGSVSTLTIQRTQQEDSAVYLCASSLGGRFYEQYFGPGTRLTVT.

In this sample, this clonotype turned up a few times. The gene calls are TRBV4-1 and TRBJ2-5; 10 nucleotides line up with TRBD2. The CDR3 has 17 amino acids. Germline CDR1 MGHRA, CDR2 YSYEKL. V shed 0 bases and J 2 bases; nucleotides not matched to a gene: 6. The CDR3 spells CASSQDGAGGLQETQYF. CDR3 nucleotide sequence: TGCGCCAGCAGCCAAGATGGAGCGGGGGGGCTTCAAGAGACCCAGTACTTC.

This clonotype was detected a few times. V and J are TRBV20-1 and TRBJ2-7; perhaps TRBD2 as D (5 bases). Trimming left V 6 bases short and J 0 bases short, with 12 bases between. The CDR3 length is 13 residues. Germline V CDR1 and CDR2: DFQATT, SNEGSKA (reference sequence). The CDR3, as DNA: TGCAGTGCACGGAGAGGGCTCTCCTACGAGCAGTACTTC. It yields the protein CSARRGLSYEQYF.

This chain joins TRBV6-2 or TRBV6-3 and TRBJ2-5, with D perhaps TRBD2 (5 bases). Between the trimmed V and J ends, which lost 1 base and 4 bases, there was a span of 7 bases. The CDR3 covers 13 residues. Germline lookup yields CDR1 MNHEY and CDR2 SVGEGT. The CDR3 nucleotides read TGTGCCAGCAGTTACTTTGCGGGAGAGACCCAGTACTTC. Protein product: CASSYFAGETQYF.

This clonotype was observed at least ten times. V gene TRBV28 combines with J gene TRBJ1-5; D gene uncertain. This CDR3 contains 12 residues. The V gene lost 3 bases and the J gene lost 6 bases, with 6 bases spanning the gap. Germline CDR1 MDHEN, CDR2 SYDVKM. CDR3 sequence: CASSFRGQPQHF. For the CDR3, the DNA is TGTGCCAGCAGTTTTCGGGGTCAGCCCCAGCATTTT.

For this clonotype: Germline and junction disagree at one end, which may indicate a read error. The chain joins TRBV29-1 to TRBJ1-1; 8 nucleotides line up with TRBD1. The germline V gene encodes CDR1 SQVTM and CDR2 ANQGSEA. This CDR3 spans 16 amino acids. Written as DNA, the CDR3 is TGCAGCGTTGAATCCCCCCTACAGGGGGTGGCAACTGAAGTTTTCTTT. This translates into CSVESPLQGVATEVFF.

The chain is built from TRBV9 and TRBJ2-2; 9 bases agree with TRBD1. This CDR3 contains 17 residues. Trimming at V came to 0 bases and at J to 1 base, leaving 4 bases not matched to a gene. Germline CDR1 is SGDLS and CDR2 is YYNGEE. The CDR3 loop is CASSVVGTGMNTGELFF. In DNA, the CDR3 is TGTGCCAGCAGCGTAGTAGGGACAGGGATGAACACCGGGGAGCTGTTTTTT.

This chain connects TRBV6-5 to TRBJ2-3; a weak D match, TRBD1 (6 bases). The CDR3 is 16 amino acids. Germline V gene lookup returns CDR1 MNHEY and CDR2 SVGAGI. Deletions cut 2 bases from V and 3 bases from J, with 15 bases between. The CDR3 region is CASSYPLPGVTDTQYF. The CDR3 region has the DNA TGTGCCAGCAGTTACCCTTTGCCAGGGGTTACAGATACGCAGTATTTT.

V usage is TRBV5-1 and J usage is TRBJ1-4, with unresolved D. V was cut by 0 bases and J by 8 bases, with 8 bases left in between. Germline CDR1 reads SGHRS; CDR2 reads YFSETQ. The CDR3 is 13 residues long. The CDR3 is CASSLGGVEKLFF. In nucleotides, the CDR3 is TGCGCCAGCAGCTTGGGAGGTGTGGAAAAACTGTTTTTT.

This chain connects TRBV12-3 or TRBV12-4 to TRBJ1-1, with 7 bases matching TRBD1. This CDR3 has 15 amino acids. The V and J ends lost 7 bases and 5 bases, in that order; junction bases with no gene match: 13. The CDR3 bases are TGTGCCAGCACCCCGAGAGGGGGCCGGGGGACTGAAGCTTTCTTT. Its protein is CASTPRGGRGTEAFF.

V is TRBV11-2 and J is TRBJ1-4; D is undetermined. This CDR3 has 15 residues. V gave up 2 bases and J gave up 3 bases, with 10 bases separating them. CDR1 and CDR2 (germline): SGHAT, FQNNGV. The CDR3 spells CASSLWVASNEKLFF. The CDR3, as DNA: TGTGCCAGCAGCTTATGGGTGGCTTCTAATGAAAAACTGTTTTTT.

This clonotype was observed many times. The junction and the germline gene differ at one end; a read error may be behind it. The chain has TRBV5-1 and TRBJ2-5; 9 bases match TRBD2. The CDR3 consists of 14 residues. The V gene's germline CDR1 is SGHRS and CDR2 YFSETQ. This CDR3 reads CASSLAGRQETQYF. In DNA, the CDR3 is TGTGCCAGCAGTCTAGCGGGGAGACAAGAGACCCAGTACTTC.

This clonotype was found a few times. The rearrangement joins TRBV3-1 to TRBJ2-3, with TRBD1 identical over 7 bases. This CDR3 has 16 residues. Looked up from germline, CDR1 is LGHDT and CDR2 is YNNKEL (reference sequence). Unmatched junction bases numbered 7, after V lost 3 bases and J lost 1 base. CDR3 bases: TGTGCCAGCAGCCAGGGACAGTCTCCTGGCACAGATACGCAGTATTTT. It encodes CASSQGQSPGTDTQYF.

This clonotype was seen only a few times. The CDR3 DNA reads as TGCGCCAGCAGCTTGGGTGGACAGAAGCCCTACTACGAGCAGTACTTC. As protein: CASSLGGQKPYYEQYF. The chain uses TRBV5-1 and TRBJ2-7, with a weak D call TRBD1 (6 bases). Germline loops: CDR1 SGHRS, CDR2 YFSETQ. The CDR3 is made up of 16 amino acids. V was cut by 0 bases and J by 3 bases, with 16 bases left in between.

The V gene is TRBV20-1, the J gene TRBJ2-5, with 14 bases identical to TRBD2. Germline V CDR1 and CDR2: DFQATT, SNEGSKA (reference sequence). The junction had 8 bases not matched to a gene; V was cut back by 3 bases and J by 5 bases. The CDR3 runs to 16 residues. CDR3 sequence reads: CSASQTSGGAGETQYF. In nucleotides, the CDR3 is TGCAGTGCTAGCCAGACTAGCGGGGGGGCAGGGGAGACCCAGTACTTC.

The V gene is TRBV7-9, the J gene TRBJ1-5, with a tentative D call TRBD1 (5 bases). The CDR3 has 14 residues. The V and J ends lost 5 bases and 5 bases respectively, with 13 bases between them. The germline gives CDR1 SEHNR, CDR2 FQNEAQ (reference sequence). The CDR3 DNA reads TGTGCCAGCAGCCTCGGGGGGTTTGATCAGCCCCAGCATTTT. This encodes CASSLGGFDQPQHF.

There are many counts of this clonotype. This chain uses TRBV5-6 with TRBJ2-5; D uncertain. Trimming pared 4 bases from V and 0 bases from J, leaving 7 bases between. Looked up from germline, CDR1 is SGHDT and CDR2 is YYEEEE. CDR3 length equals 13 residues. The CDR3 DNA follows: TGTGCCAGCAGCCGTCAGTACCAAGAGACCCAGTACTTC. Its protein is CASSRQYQETQYF.